This TCR beta chain comes out of a study of blood T cell repertoires in COVID-19. Overall study: Sources were T cells, B-cell-depleted T cells, or PBMCs; the material itself was cDNA or gDNA.

The germline V gene has CDR1 SGHAT and CDR2 FQNNGV. With V trimmed by 5 bases and J by 3 bases, 7 bases remained unmatched. CDR3 size: 14 residues. Authors' methods: Reference gene primer amplification in the assay estimated nucleated cell counts. The protocol was immunoSEQ multiplex PCR, while the TCRdb copy is restricted to in-frame clones and leaves out a portion. For V, J and clone size, that table is used; D and trimming come from the DNA. The sample has over 10,000 clones, 80% to 90% seen once. This TCR was sampled from a man of 80 years or more with acute or convalescent COVID-19. The chain carries TRBV11-2 and TRBJ2-7, with 7 nucleotides matching TRBD1. Sequenced material: peripheral blood. The CDR3 bases are TGTGCCAGCAGCAAGCGACAGGGCTACTACGAGCAGTACTTC. Translation gives CASSKRQGYYEQYF.